This TCR beta chain came from a study of blood T cell repertoires in COVID-19. The repertoire was sequenced with immunoSEQ multiplex PCR; TCRdb's copy has only in-frame clones and lacks some. The sample gives about 280,000 clones, 90% of which show up once; about 1.7% is in the top ten. Specimen: PBMCs or T cells enriched from blood (not recorded which). The TCR comes from a woman aged 18-29 years with acute COVID-19.

The CDR3 protein is CASSAGLAGGKTQETQYF. The CDR3 DNA reads as TGTGCCAGCTCGGCAGGACTAGCGGGAGGGAAAACCCAAGAGACCCAGTACTTC. The rearrangement links TRBV18 to TRBJ2-5; TRBD2 matches 15 bases. The germline CDR1 and CDR2 sequences are KGHSH and LQKENI. The CDR3 extends over 18 amino acids. V gave up 6 bases and J gave up 1 base; unmatched junction bases: 9.